This TCR beta chain appears in the sequencing data of a study of PD-L1 blockade in urothelial cancer. Overall study: Twenty-five out of 29 patients were men whose urothelial cancer was bladder-origin. Counts from blood samples showed a median of approximately 150,000 T cells. The authors examined blood 3 weeks (second dose) and 6 weeks after treatment start.

The germline gives CDR1 MDHEN, CDR2 SYDVKM. This CDR3 region has 15 residues. V shed 6 bases, J shed 1 base, and the junction held 7 bases outside the gene matches. Sequencing was performed with immunoSEQ multiplex PCR; in TCRdb, only in-frame clones are kept and a portion is missing. Of about 43,000 clones in the sample, approximately 80% are singletons; the top ten hold under 20%. Time point of the sample: pretreatment peripheral blood. Every patient provided from 1 to 8 samples, collected pretreatment and on-treatment. Source: PBMCs, taken around atezolizumab (anti-PD-L1) treatment. The chain joins TRBV28 to TRBJ2-7; 9 nucleotides align to TRBD2. This sequence was found in a man in his fifties or sixties with urothelial cancer. The CDR3 DNA reads TGTGCCAGCAGCGCCTGGACTAGCGCGTCCTACGAGCAGTACTTC. Its protein is CASSAWTSASYEQYF.